This TCR beta chain was profiled in a study of blood T cell repertoires in COVID-19. Study in general: Samples came from the United States, Italy and Spain, spanning acute and convalescent COVID-19.

Original handling: Estimation of nucleated cell counts was performed using reference gene primer amplification. This table comes from immunoSEQ multiplex PCR, and its TCRdb copy is limited to in-frame clones, with some not included. D and trimming were read from the DNA, whereas the V and J calls and clone size are those reported in that table. The table includes 150,000 to 200,000 clones, approximately 86% detected once. The sequencing sample was made of peripheral blood. This receptor was taken from a woman of 80 years or more in a cohort sampled during active or convalescent COVID-19.

The chain's CDR3 is CSVPGQGTSAGNTIYF. The CDR3 bases are TGCAGCGTCCCCGGACAGGGGACAAGCGCGGGAAACACCATATATTTT. This sequence joins TRBV29-1 and TRBJ1-3, with TRBD1 matching 9 bases. Germline lookup yields CDR1 SQVTM and CDR2 ANQGSEA. The ends lost 6 bases at V and 4 bases at J; junction bases unmatched: 13. This CDR3 spans 16 amino acids.